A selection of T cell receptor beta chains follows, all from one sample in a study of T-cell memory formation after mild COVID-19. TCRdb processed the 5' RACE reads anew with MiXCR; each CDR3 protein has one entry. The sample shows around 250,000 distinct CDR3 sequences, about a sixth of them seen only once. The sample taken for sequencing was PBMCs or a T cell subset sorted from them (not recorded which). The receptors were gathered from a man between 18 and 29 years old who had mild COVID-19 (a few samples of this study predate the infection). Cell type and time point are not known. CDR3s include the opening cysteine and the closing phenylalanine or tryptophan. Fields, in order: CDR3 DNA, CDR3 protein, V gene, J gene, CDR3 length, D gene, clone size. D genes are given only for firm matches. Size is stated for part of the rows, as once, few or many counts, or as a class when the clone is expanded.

cdr3_nt: TGCAGTGCGCCGGGACTAGCGGGGGACTATGAGCAGTTCTTC; cdr3_aa: CSAPGLAGDYEQFF; v_call: TRBV20-1; j_call: TRBJ2-1; cdr3_length: 14; d_call: TRBD2; clone_size: .
cdr3_nt: TGTGCCAGCAGCTTCCAGGGAAGGGGCACTGAAGCTTTCTTT; cdr3_aa: CASSFQGRGTEAFF; v_call: TRBV13; j_call: TRBJ1-1; cdr3_length: 14; d_call: .; clone_size: .
cdr3_nt: TGTGCCACCAGCAGAGAGGAGGGGACCCAGTACTTC; cdr3_aa: CATSREEGTQYF; v_call: TRBV15; j_call: TRBJ2-5; cdr3_length: 12; d_call: .; clone_size: .
cdr3_nt: TGCGCCAGCAGCCAAGATCGGCTAGCGATTATCCAAGAGACCCAGTACTTC; cdr3_aa: CASSQDRLAIIQETQYF; v_call: TRBV4-1; j_call: TRBJ2-5; cdr3_length: 17; d_call: .; clone_size: .
cdr3_nt: TGTGCCAGCAGTCGTCCGGGACAGGGGGCTTCCAATGAGCAGTTCTTC; cdr3_aa: CASSRPGQGASNEQFF; v_call: TRBV12-3/TRBV12-4; j_call: TRBJ2-1; cdr3_length: 16; d_call: TRBD1; clone_size: few
cdr3_nt: TGTGCCAGCCGGGGGGAGACCCAGTACTTC; cdr3_aa: CASRGETQYF; v_call: TRBV6-2/TRBV6-3; j_call: TRBJ2-5; cdr3_length: 10; d_call: .; clone_size: few
cdr3_nt: TGTGCCAGCAGCCCCACCGTTAGTGGTGAGCAGTACTTC; cdr3_aa: CASSPTVSGEQYF; v_call: TRBV5-4; j_call: TRBJ2-7; cdr3_length: 13; d_call: .; clone_size: .
cdr3_nt: TGTGCCAGCAGCCCCCTTCGGGGACAGGGAGACACCGGGGAGCTGTTTTTT; cdr3_aa: CASSPLRGQGDTGELFF; v_call: TRBV7-9; j_call: TRBJ2-2; cdr3_length: 17; d_call: TRBD1; clone_size: .
cdr3_nt: TGTGCCAGCAGCTTGAAGGCGGGGCTGCATGAGCAGTTCTTC; cdr3_aa: CASSLKAGLHEQFF; v_call: TRBV7-7; j_call: TRBJ2-1; cdr3_length: 14; d_call: .; clone_size: few
cdr3_nt: TGCGCCAGCAGCCAGCGACAGGGGGCCTACAATGAGCAGTTCTTC; cdr3_aa: CASSQRQGAYNEQFF; v_call: TRBV4-3; j_call: TRBJ2-1; cdr3_length: 15; d_call: TRBD1; clone_size: few
cdr3_nt: TGTGCCAGCAGTTACCCCCTGTGGGGGACCCACGAGCAGTACTTC; cdr3_aa: CASSYPLWGTHEQYF; v_call: TRBV6-2/TRBV6-3; j_call: TRBJ2-7; cdr3_length: 15; d_call: .; clone_size: once
cdr3_nt: TGTGCCAGCACAAGTAGTGAAGCTTTCTTT; cdr3_aa: CASTSSEAFF; v_call: TRBV6-6; j_call: TRBJ1-1; cdr3_length: 10; d_call: .; clone_size: .
cdr3_nt: TGCAGTGCTAGAAGCAGGGTTAGCAATCAGCCCCAGCATTTT; cdr3_aa: CSARSRVSNQPQHF; v_call: TRBV20-1; j_call: TRBJ1-5; cdr3_length: 14; d_call: .; clone_size: .
cdr3_nt: TGTGCCACCAGCAGACTAGGTAGTGGCTACACCTTC; cdr3_aa: CATSRLGSGYTF; v_call: TRBV15; j_call: TRBJ1-2; cdr3_length: 12; d_call: .; clone_size: once
cdr3_nt: TGTGCCAGCAGCTTTTCTCAGCCCAGCACAGATACGCAGTATTTT; cdr3_aa: CASSFSQPSTDTQYF; v_call: TRBV7-2; j_call: TRBJ2-3; cdr3_length: 15; d_call: .; clone_size: .
cdr3_nt: TGCGCCAGCAGCGAGGACGGTCCGAACACCGGGGAGCTGTTTTTT; cdr3_aa: CASSEDGPNTGELFF; v_call: TRBV5-1; j_call: TRBJ2-2; cdr3_length: 15; d_call: .; clone_size: many
cdr3_nt: TGCGCCAGCAGCTTGGACAGGGGTGGCTACACCTTC; cdr3_aa: CASSLDRGGYTF; v_call: TRBV5-1; j_call: TRBJ1-2; cdr3_length: 12; d_call: TRBD1; clone_size: many
cdr3_nt: TGTGCCACCAGCATGGAGACCTCTTATGGCAGTCAGCCCCAGCATTTT; cdr3_aa: CATSMETSYGSQPQHF; v_call: TRBV15; j_call: TRBJ1-5; cdr3_length: 16; d_call: .; clone_size: few